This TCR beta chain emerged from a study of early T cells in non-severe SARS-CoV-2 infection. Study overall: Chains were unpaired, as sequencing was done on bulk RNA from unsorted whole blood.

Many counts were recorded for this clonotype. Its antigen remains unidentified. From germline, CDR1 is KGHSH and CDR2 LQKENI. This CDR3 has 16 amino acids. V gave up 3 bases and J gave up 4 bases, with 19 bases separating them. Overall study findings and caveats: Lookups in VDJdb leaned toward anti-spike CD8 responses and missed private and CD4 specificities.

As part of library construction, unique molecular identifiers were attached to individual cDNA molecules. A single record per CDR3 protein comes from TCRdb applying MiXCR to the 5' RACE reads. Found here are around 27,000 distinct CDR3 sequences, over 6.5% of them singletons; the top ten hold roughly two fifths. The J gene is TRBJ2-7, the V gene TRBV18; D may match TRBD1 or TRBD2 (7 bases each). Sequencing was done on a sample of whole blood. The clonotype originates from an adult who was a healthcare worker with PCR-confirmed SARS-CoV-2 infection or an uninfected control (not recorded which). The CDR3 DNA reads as TGTGCCAGCTCACCTCCGACAGGGCTAGCGGCGTACGAGCAGTACTTC. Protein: CASSPPTGLAAYEQYF.